This T cell receptor beta chain derives from a study of CD8+CD57+ T cells in acquired aplastic anemia. Study details: Recorded DNA amounts for sorted CD4+ and CD8+ cells had an average of approximately 2.9 ug.

Sequenced patients had shown CD8+CD57+ cell expansion by flow cytometry. Therapy had not been given to patients before blood sampling. TCR beta VDJ and CDR3 profiles were obtained from a genomic DNA template. TCRdb reprocessed the reads with MiXCR, giving one entry per CDR3 protein. This sample carries 75,000 to 80,000 distinct CDR3 sequences, roughly 70% of them seen once, and the ten largest clones take 70% to 90%. The germline V gene encodes CDR1 SGHVS and CDR2 FQNEAQ. This CDR3 spans 13 amino acids. A remark on this clonotype: One junction end does not reproduce the germline sequence, and a read error may be involved.

The sequenced material came from sorted CD4+, CD8+, or CD8+CD57+ T cells (not recorded which) from PBMCs. The genes are TRBV7-8 and TRBJ1-5; no firm D call. The receptor was derived from a human donor with aplastic anemia. This CDR3 is CAGSLDLNQPQHF. CDR3 DNA sequence: TGTGCCGGCAGCTTAGACTTGAATCAGCCCCAGCATTTT. The complete variable domain, with remaining parts taken from reference TRBV7-8 and TRBJ1-5, reads GAGVSQSPRYKVAKRGQDVALRCDPISGHVSLFWYQQALGQGPEFLTYFQNEAQLDKSGLPSDRFFAERPEGSVSTLKIQRTQQEDSAVYLCAGSLDLNQPQHFGDGTRLSIL.